The 30 T cell receptor beta chains in this list originate from one sample, sequenced in a study of spatial heterogeneity in lung cancer. Overall study results and limits: Mutation counts in tumors were tracked by counts of expanded intratumoral alpha and beta TCRs.

Their cognate antigens are unknown. TCRdb ran MiXCR on the 5' RACE reads and lists one entry per CDR3 protein. The sample lists some 9,300 distinct CDR3 sequences, around half occurring once. Time point indicated: sample taken at primary tumor resection. The sample was lung tumor tissue, taken at surgery. The receptors come from a female donor with early-stage non-small cell lung cancer.

The CDR3 region has the DNA TGCAGTGCCACCAAGGCCGCTTACGAGCAGTACTTC. This translates into CSATKAAYEQYF. The J gene is TRBJ2-7, the V gene TRBV20-1; D uncertain. The CDR3 loop spans 12 amino acids. Deletions cut 6 bases from V and 4 bases from J, with 13 bases between. Germline V gives CDR1 DFQATT, CDR2 SNEGSKA (reference sequence).

The chain couples TRBV5-1 to TRBJ1-2; 7 nucleotides match TRBD1. V lost 0 bases and J lost 3; bases outside the gene matches: 5. Germline CDR1 and CDR2: SGHRS and YFSETQ. There are 15 residues in the CDR3. The CDR3 region is CASSLGQGRDYGYTF. For the CDR3, the DNA is TGCGCCAGCAGCTTGGGACAGGGTCGAGACTATGGCTACACCTTC.

The chain joins TRBV28 to TRBJ2-1, with D perhaps matching TRBD2 (5 bases). With 5 bases removed from V and 5 bases from J, the gap between germline ends came to 13 bases. The germline V gene encodes CDR1 MDHEN and CDR2 SYDVKM. The CDR3 is made up of 14 amino acids. The CDR3: CASSPYGLHNEQFF. The CDR3 DNA sequence: TGTGCCAGCAGTCCTTATGGACTTCACAATGAGCAGTTCTTC.

This sequence joins TRBV18 and TRBJ2-1; no reliable D call. Germline V gene data show CDR1 as KGHSH and CDR2 as LQKENI. Between the trimmed V and J ends, which lost 4 bases and 7 bases, there was a span of 8 bases. The CDR3 has 12 residues. The CDR3 region is CASSRKENEQFF. In DNA form, the CDR3 reads TGTGCCAGCTCACGCAAGGAGAATGAGCAGTTCTTC.

The chain couples TRBV6-5 to TRBJ2-3; TRBD1 aligns across 7 bases. CDR1 is MNHEY and CDR2 is SVGAGI in the germline V gene. V lost 5 bases to trimming and J lost 4 bases; unmatched junction nucleotides: 9. This CDR3 comprises 15 residues. CDR3 bases: TGTGCCAGCAGTACCCGGGACAGAAATCCAGATACGCAGTATTTT. Translating gives CASSTRDRNPDTQYF.

The chain carries TRBV4-1 and TRBJ2-7, with D possibly being TRBD2 (5 bases). V shed 3 bases and J shed 3 bases, with 9 bases lying between them. The germline gives CDR1 MGHRA, CDR2 YSYEKL. CDR3 length equals 13 residues. CDR3 bases: TGCGCCAGCAGCCATCCCGGGAACTACGAGCAGTACTTC. As protein: CASSHPGNYEQYF.

In DNA form, the CDR3 reads TGTGCCAGCAGCCAATCCCCCTGGGCTAGCGGGGGAGAGACCCAGTACTTC. It encodes CASSQSPWASGGETQYF. The rearrangement links TRBV4-2 to TRBJ2-5; TRBD2 matches 10 bases. The CDR3 is made up of 17 amino acids. The germline CDR1 and CDR2 sequences are LGHNA and YNFKEQ. After removal of 2 bases from V and 4 bases from J, the junction contained 10 bases not matched to a gene.

The V call is TRBV27, the J call TRBJ2-5; a weak D match, TRBD2 (5 bases). V lost 2 bases and J 9 bases, leaving 13 bases between the germline ends. CDR3 length equals 13 residues. Germline V gives CDR1 MNHEY, CDR2 SMNVEV (reference sequence). For the CDR3, the DNA is TGTGCCAGCAGTTTAGTTCGGGGTGGGGCCCAGTACTTC. Its protein product is CASSLVRGGAQYF.

The chain couples TRBV4-3 to TRBJ1-4, with D possibly being TRBD1 (6 bases). Trimming stripped 4 bases from V and 6 bases from J, with 21 bases between. The CDR3 sequence is 17 residues long. Germline V lookup: CDR1 LGHNA, CDR2 YSLEER. The CDR3 spells CASSLRRGGLGHEKLFF. The CDR3 nucleotides are TGCGCCAGCAGCCTCCGCCGAGGGGGACTGGGGCATGAAAAACTGTTTTTT.

Within the sample, this clonotype is medium-sized. This chain joins TRBV28 and TRBJ2-7; 10 bases fit TRBD1. The CDR3 loop spans 15 amino acids. Germline V CDR1 and CDR2: MDHEN, SYDVKM. Trimming at V came to 4 bases and at J to 6 bases, leaving 9 bases not matched to a gene. Here the CDR3 DNA reads TGTGCCAGCAGTTCCTACAGGGACAGGGGTTCCGAGCAGTACTTC. Translating it yields CASSSYRDRGSEQYF.

The V and J genes are TRBV4-1 and TRBJ2-3, with D uncertain. The V and J ends lost 1 base and 1 base respectively, with 15 bases between them. The CDR3 covers 17 residues. CDR1 is MGHRA, CDR2 YSYEKL, per germline. CDR3 in amino acids: CASSQVLRRRGTDTQYF. As DNA, the CDR3 is TGCGCCAGCAGCCAAGTACTACGGCGGAGAGGCACAGATACGCAGTATTTT.

The J gene is TRBJ2-5, the V gene TRBV12-3 or TRBV12-4; TRBD2 matches 8 bases. The V and J ends lost 6 bases and 4 bases, in that order; junction bases with no gene match: 13. CDR3 size: 16 residues. The CDR3 region has the DNA TGTGCCAGCAGCTTCGGCGGGGGGCGAAGAGGAGAGACCCAGTACTTC. Encoded protein: CASSFGGGRRGETQYF.

The chain uses TRBV6-6 and TRBJ2-7; D may be TRBD1 (6 bases). Trimming removed 9 bases from V and 2 bases from J, with 26 bases in between. This CDR3 has 17 amino acids. The germline V gene encodes CDR1 MNHNY and CDR2 SVGAGI (reference sequence). CDR3 amino acids: CARAQPYRVSFPYEQYF. The CDR3 DNA is TGTGCCAGGGCGCAACCGTACAGGGTCAGTTTTCCCTACGAGCAGTACTTC.

V usage is TRBV15 and J usage is TRBJ2-7, with TRBD1 identical over 8 bases. The trim removed 0 bases at V and 5 bases at J, leaving 6 bases unmatched. The CDR3 has 15 residues. The V gene's germline CDR1 is LNHNV and CDR2 YYDKDF (reference sequence). The CDR3 reads CATSREGQGFDEQYF. As DNA, the CDR3 is TGTGCCACCAGCAGAGAAGGACAGGGTTTCGACGAGCAGTACTTC.

This sequence joins TRBV13 and TRBJ1-1, with 7 nucleotides matching TRBD1. There are 15 residues in the CDR3. Germline-derived CDR1 and CDR2 are PRHDT and FYEKMQ (reference sequence). J lost 1 base, V lost 3 bases, and 5 bases had no gene match. CDR3 amino acids: CASSFWTGSNTEAFF. The CDR3, as DNA: TGTGCCAGCAGCTTCTGGACAGGTTCGAACACTGAAGCTTTCTTT. The full variable domain, its missing parts supplied by reference TRBV13 and TRBJ1-1, is AAGVIQSPRHLIKEKRETATLKCYPIPRHDTVYWYQQGPGQDPQFLISFYEKMQSDKGSIPDRFSAQQFSDYHSELNMSSLELGDSALYFCASSFWTGSNTEAFFGQGTRLTVV.

This chain joins TRBV11-2 and TRBJ2-3; D may be TRBD2 (5 bases). The V end was cut by 4 bases, the J end by 0 bases, with 11 bases between. The germline V gene has CDR1 SGHAT and CDR2 FQNNGV. The CDR3 has 15 amino acids. DNA for the CDR3: TGTGCCAGCAGCTCCAGCGGATCTAGCACAGATACGCAGTATTTT. Amino acids: CASSSSGSSTDTQYF.

This clonotype was observed a few times. J is TRBJ1-2 and V is TRBV29-1; D is possibly TRBD1 (6 bases). This CDR3 contains 12 residues. Deletions cut 6 bases from V and 3 bases from J, with 11 bases between. The germline V gene encodes CDR1 SQVTM and CDR2 ANQGSEA. The chain's CDR3 is CSVADRHYGYTF. The CDR3 region has the DNA TGCAGCGTCGCTGACAGGCACTATGGCTACACCTTC.

This clonotype was detected once. This chain links TRBV2 with TRBJ2-3, with no clear D. Trimming stripped 11 bases from V and 0 bases from J, with 15 bases between. The CDR3 contains 14 residues. Germline loops: CDR1 SNHLY, CDR2 FYNNEI. The CDR3: CAGLRDASTDTQYF. CDR3 DNA sequence: TGTGCCGGGCTCCGTGACGCTAGCACAGATACGCAGTATTTT.

The chain uses TRBV20-1 and TRBJ2-3; TRBD2 agrees at 10 bases. CDR1 is DFQATT, CDR2 SNEGSKA, per germline (reference sequence). The CDR3 is made up of 17 amino acids. J gave up 3 bases and V 2 bases, and 11 bases lay outside the gene matches. The CDR3 sequence: CSARNFERGGSTDTQYF. CDR3 bases: TGCAGTGCTAGAAATTTTGAGCGGGGGGGCTCTACAGATACGCAGTATTTT.

The V call is TRBV3-1, the J call TRBJ2-1; no definite D call. CDR1 and CDR2 from the germline V gene are LGHDT and YNNKEL (reference sequence). V lost 4 bases and J lost 2, with 12 bases in between. The CDR3 length is 15 residues. The CDR3 here is CASSPRYRPYNEQFF. Here the CDR3 DNA reads TGTGCCAGCAGCCCTAGGTATCGACCCTACAATGAGCAGTTCTTC.

This clonotype was detected a few times. V usage is TRBV20-1 and J usage is TRBJ1-1; D gene unclear. CDR3 length: 15 amino acids. From germline, CDR1 is DFQATT and CDR2 SNEGSKA (reference sequence). The V end was cut by 2 bases, the J end by 2 bases, with 15 bases between. CDR3 sequence (DNA): TGCAGTGCTAGACCCAGGTGGCGGGCAAACACTGAAGCTTTCTTT. Amino acids: CSARPRWRANTEAFF.

The CDR3 loop is CSARRASGGRGTDTQYF. In DNA, the CDR3 is TGCAGTGCTAGAAGGGCTAGCGGGGGGAGGGGCACAGATACGCAGTATTTT. The chain employs TRBV20-1 and TRBJ2-3; TRBD2 aligns across 11 bases. Germline V gives CDR1 DFQATT, CDR2 SNEGSKA (reference sequence). The CDR3 is 17 residues long. Trimming took 2 bases from V and 1 from J; bases not matched to a gene: 8.

CDR3 sequence reads: CASSEYSEIGYTF. CDR3 nucleotide sequence: TGTGCCAGCAGTGAATACAGCGAGATTGGCTACACCTTC. The chain links TRBV25-1 to TRBJ1-2; D is unclear. The CDR3 has 13 residues. V dropped 0 bases and J dropped 7 bases, with 9 bases sitting between them. Germline CDR1 reads MGHDK; CDR2 reads SYGVNS.

This clonotype was seen a handful of times. The gene calls are TRBV7-2 and TRBJ2-7; 10 bases fit TRBD1. V lost 3 bases, J lost 4 bases, and 6 bases stayed unmatched. This CDR3 contains 15 residues. The germline CDR1 and CDR2 sequences are SGHTA and FQGNSA. Here the CDR3 reads CASSFPGQGTYEQYF. As DNA, the CDR3 is TGTGCCAGCAGCTTCCCGGGACAGGGGACATACGAGCAGTACTTC.

A few counts support this clonotype. The rearrangement links TRBV6-1 to TRBJ2-7; 7 bases agree with TRBD2. This CDR3 spans 14 amino acids. Germline V gene data show CDR1 as MNHNS and CDR2 as SASEGT. V lost 5 bases, J lost 2 bases, and 6 bases stayed unmatched. CDR3 DNA sequence: TGTGCCAGCAGTCCTCGGGGAGGGGCCTACGAGCAGTACTTC. The encoded protein is CASSPRGGAYEQYF.

Sample share makes this clonotype medium-sized. CDR3 DNA sequence: TGCGCCAGCAGCCAAGGACGGGGGTCCTACAATGAGCAGTTCTTC. Protein: CASSQGRGSYNEQFF. The chain couples TRBV4-3 to TRBJ2-1, with D possibly TRBD2 on 6 matching bases. Trimming took 1 base from V and 1 from J, leaving 8 bases between them. Germline V gives CDR1 LGHNA, CDR2 YSLEER. The CDR3 runs 15 residues.

The chain recombines TRBV30 with TRBJ1-5, with 10 bases matching TRBD1. The trim removed 2 bases at V and 7 bases at J, leaving 5 bases unmatched. The CDR3 consists of 14 residues. Germline assignment: CDR1 GTSNPN and CDR2 SVGIG (reference sequence). The CDR3 DNA is TGTGCCTGGAGTTCGGGACAGGGGAACCAGCCCCAGCATTTT. This encodes CAWSSGQGNQPQHF.

This rearrangement joins TRBV4-2 to TRBJ2-1; 8 bases map to TRBD2. The V gene end was trimmed by 0 bases and the J gene end by 7 bases; junction bases not matched to a gene: 8. The germline V gene encodes CDR1 LGHNA and CDR2 YNFKEQ. This CDR3 spans 16 amino acids. The CDR3 protein is CASSQEDAGGGNEQFF. For the CDR3, the DNA is TGTGCCAGCAGCCAAGAGGACGCGGGGGGAGGGAATGAGCAGTTCTTC.

The gene calls are TRBV29-1 and TRBJ2-7, with TRBD1 as a possible D gene (5 bases). The V gene's germline CDR1 is SQVTM and CDR2 ANQGSEA. Trimming left V 4 bases short and J 6 bases short, with 16 bases between. The CDR3 is 13 residues long. In DNA, the CDR3 is TGCAGCGTTGTCCTCCTTCTAAGGGGCGAGCAGTACTTC. Translation gives CSVVLLLRGEQYF.

The V and J genes are TRBV9 and TRBJ2-7; D ambiguous. Germline lookup yields CDR1 SGDLS and CDR2 YYNGEE. The CDR3 loop spans 13 amino acids. Trimming cost V 4 bases and J 0 bases, with 8 bases left between them. The chain's CDR3 is CASSPSRSYEQYF. CDR3 DNA: TGTGCCAGCAGCCCCTCGCGCTCCTACGAGCAGTACTTC.